Below, 5 T cell receptor beta chains from the same sample are listed, as sequenced in a study of blood T cell repertoires in COVID-19. Measured with immunoSEQ multiplex PCR; TCRdb has only the in-frame clones, and not every one. The repertoire consists of 250,000 or so clones, with about 82% occurring once and the leading ten covering around an eighth. Sequencing was done on a sample of peripheral blood. The receptors stem from an older man with acute or convalescent COVID-19.

V is TRBV25-1 and J is TRBJ1-2; D unclear. The CDR3 is made up of 12 amino acids. CDR1 MGHDK and CDR2 SYGVNS come from the germline V gene. V shed 5 bases and J shed 2 bases, with 6 bases lying between them. The CDR3 spells CASSYTNYGYTF. Written as DNA, the CDR3 is TGTGCCAGCAGTTACACGAACTATGGCTACACCTTC.

The CDR3 loop reads CASRSLTGMTTNEKLFF. The CDR3 DNA sequence: TGTGCCAGCAGGAGCCTGACAGGGATGACAACTAATGAAAAACTGTTTTTT. The chain is built from TRBV7-9 and TRBJ1-4, with 7 bases aligning to TRBD1. Per germline, CDR1 SEHNR and CDR2 FQNEAQ (reference sequence). Trimming took 6 bases from V and 0 from J; bases not matched to a gene: 10. CDR3 length: 17 residues.

Regarding this clone: The junction and the germline gene differ at one end; a read error may be behind it. The chain recombines TRBV7-7 with TRBJ2-5; TRBD2 matches at 8 bases. The CDR3 sequence is 15 residues long. Germline V gene lookup returns CDR1 SSHAT and CDR2 FNYEAQ (reference sequence). This chain's CDR3 is CASSLTGGRTETQYF. Written as DNA, the CDR3 is TGTGCTAGCAGCTTAACGGGAGGGAGGACGGAGACCCAGTACTTC.

In DNA, the CDR3 is TGTGCCACCAGTGATCCCTCAGATACGCAGTATTTT. Translation gives CATSDPSDTQYF. The chain joins TRBV24-1 to TRBJ2-3, with unresolved D. This CDR3 spans 12 amino acids. V lost 3 bases, J lost 4 bases, and 4 bases lay in between. In germline, CDR1 is KGHDR, CDR2 SFDVKD.

In its sample, this clone was seen once. The chain joins TRBV13 to TRBJ1-2; TRBD1 aligns across 7 bases. J was trimmed by 4 bases and V by 4 bases; bases with no gene match: 6. The germline gives CDR1 PRHDT, CDR2 FYEKMQ (reference sequence). The length of the CDR3 is 14 residues. This chain's CDR3 is CASSYRDRTYGYTF. The CDR3 coding sequence is TGTGCCAGCAGCTACCGGGACAGAACCTATGGCTACACCTTC.